These 32 T cell receptor beta chains were sequenced from one sample in a study of T cell responses to AZD1222 COVID-19 vaccine (dated by TCRdb to the early 2020s). Taken with the paper, the label for time point translates to: baseline before first vaccination. The receptor library was made with the immunoSEQ multiplex PCR assay. TCRdb took this table from immuneACCESS and kept in-frame rearrangements with V and J called. Such tables lack part of the clones; where checked against another copy, unresolved V genes explain under half of the gap, and the rest is unexplained. This sample holds 150,000 or so clones; about 91% were observed only once. Over 1.1% of the sample rests with the top ten. The starting material was peripheral blood, obtained on day 0 of AZD1222 vaccination. The origin of the receptors is an adult in good health.

The chain links TRBV5-6 to TRBJ2-2, with D uncertain. Looked up from germline, CDR1 is SGHDT and CDR2 is YYEEEE. Trimming shortened V by 4 bases and J by 0 bases, and 13 bases separated the two germline ends. The CDR3 sequence is 16 residues long. CDR3 bases: TGTGCCAGCAGCCCGAAGACACGTCCGAACACCGGGGAGCTGTTTTTT. Encoded protein: CASSPKTRPNTGELFF. Filled out from reference TRBV5-6 and TRBJ2-2, the complete variable domain reads DAGVTQSPTHLIKTRGQQVTLRCSPKSGHDTVSWYQQALGQGPQFIFQYYEEEERQRGNFPDRFSGHQFPNYSSELNVNALLLGDSALYLCASSPKTRPNTGELFFGEGSRLTVL.

This sequence joins TRBV5-1 and TRBJ2-3; D is unclear. CDR3 length: 15 amino acids. V was pared by 1 base and J by 2 bases, with 11 bases between. Germline assignment: CDR1 SGHRS and CDR2 YFSETQ. The CDR3: CASSLLQIITDTQYF. CDR3 nucleotides: TGCGCCAGCAGCTTGCTACAGATAATCACAGATACGCAGTATTTT.

This clone appeared a few times. The gene calls are TRBV11-3 and TRBJ2-1; D not resolved. V was cut by 5 bases and J by 5 bases, with 16 bases left in between. This CDR3 region has 15 residues. The germline V gene encodes CDR1 SGHNT and CDR2 YENEEA. CDR3 bases: TGTGCCAGCAGCCGGCCGGTGGAGCAGCACAATGAGCAGTTCTTC. This codes for CASSRPVEQHNEQFF.

V and J are TRBV7-3 and TRBJ2-2; D not certain. The V gene's germline CDR1 is SGHTA and CDR2 FQGTGA. The CDR3 consists of 16 residues. V gave up 2 bases and J gave up 2 bases, with 12 bases separating them. The DNA for the CDR3 is TGTGCCAGCAGCTTATCCTCCGGGCTTAACACCGGGGAGCTGTTTTTT. It yields the protein CASSLSSGLNTGELFF.

V usage is TRBV9 and J usage is TRBJ2-2; 7 bases match TRBD2. The length of the CDR3 is 17 residues. V was pared by 2 bases and J by 4 bases, with 11 bases of the junction left unmatched. In germline, CDR1 is SGDLS, CDR2 YYNGEE. The chain's CDR3 is CASSVPLGGLGTGELFF. DNA for the CDR3: TGTGCCAGCAGCGTCCCCTTGGGAGGGCTCGGCACCGGGGAGCTGTTTTTT.

The chain recombines TRBV2 with TRBJ1-4; D not certain. Germline V lookup: CDR1 SNHLY, CDR2 FYNNEI. The germline V and J ends were trimmed by 8 bases and 0 bases, with 16 bases remaining between them. This CDR3 comprises 16 residues. The CDR3 DNA reads TGTGCCAGCTATTGGGCAGCCACCGCAACTAATGAAAAACTGTTTTTT. It translates to CASYWAATATNEKLFF.

The V call is TRBV30, the J call TRBJ1-2; D uncertain. The germline V and J ends were trimmed by 1 base and 4 bases, with 4 bases remaining between them. CDR3 size: 11 residues. Germline loops: CDR1 GTSNPN, CDR2 SVGIG (reference sequence). In nucleotides, the CDR3 is TGTGCCTGGAGTGCTCGCTATGGCTACACCTTC. This encodes CAWSARYGYTF. The full variable domain, in which reference TRBV30 and TRBJ1-2 provide the parts outside the CDR3, is SQTIHQWPATLVQPVGSPLSLECTVEGTSNPNLYWYRQAAGRGLQLLFYSVGIGQISSEVPQNLSASRPQDRQFILSSKKLLLSDSGFYLCAWSARYGYTFGSGTRLTVV.

This clone was detected a few times. This sequence joins TRBV7-2 and TRBJ1-3; the D gene is possibly TRBD1 (5 bases). Germline V gene data show CDR1 as SGHTA and CDR2 as FQGNSA. This CDR3 contains 14 residues. V shed 5 bases and J shed 4 bases, with 12 bases lying between them. CDR3 in DNA: TGTGCCAGCAGCCCCGGGACCGTGGGAAACACCATATATTTT. Protein sequence: CASSPGTVGNTIYF.

The chain couples TRBV7-2 to TRBJ2-2; tentatively, D is TRBD1 (5 bases). The CDR3 has 16 amino acids. V lost 2 bases and J lost 5, with 15 bases in between. Germline V gene data show CDR1 as SGHTA and CDR2 as FQGNSA. The CDR3: CASSLYGPGSTGELFF. CDR3 sequence (DNA): TGTGCCAGCAGCTTATATGGTCCAGGGTCTACCGGGGAGCTGTTTTTT. The full variable domain, in which reference TRBV7-2 and TRBJ2-2 provide the parts outside the CDR3, is GAGVSQSPSNKVTEKGKDVELRCDPISGHTALYWYRQSLGQGLEFLIYFQGNSAPDKSGLPSDRFSAERTGGSVSTLTIQRTQQEDSAVYLCASSLYGPGSTGELFFGEGSRLTVL.

The V and J genes are TRBV6-5 and TRBJ2-7; no definite D call. Trimming took 5 bases from V and 3 from J, leaving 8 bases between them. Germline assignment: CDR1 MNHEY and CDR2 SVGAGI. The CDR3 is made up of 12 amino acids. CDR3 amino acids: CASSNRNYEQYF. CDR3 DNA: TGTGCCAGCAGTAATCGTAACTACGAGCAGTACTTC.

V usage is TRBV6-5 and J usage is TRBJ2-7, with 9 bases that match TRBD2. The V segment lost 5 bases and the J segment 4 bases; nucleotides outside the gene matches: 3. CDR3 length equals 13 residues. Germline CDR1 MNHEY, CDR2 SVGAGI. CDR3 in amino acids: CASSTLAGYEQYF. In DNA form, the CDR3 reads TGTGCCAGCAGTACGCTAGCGGGGTACGAGCAGTACTTC.

The chain recombines TRBV24-1 with TRBJ2-1; D ambiguous. V was clipped by 0 bases and J by 2 bases, with 10 bases between them. Germline V gene sequence: CDR1 KGHDR, CDR2 SFDVKD. The CDR3 contains 16 residues. The CDR3 spells CATSDLNPAPYNEQFF. In DNA, the CDR3 is TGTGCCACCAGTGATTTGAACCCCGCCCCCTACAATGAGCAGTTCTTC.

The chain combines TRBV27 with TRBJ1-4; no firm D call. The CDR3 is made up of 12 amino acids. V was shortened by 6 bases and J by 5 bases, with 7 bases between the two germline ends. CDR1 is MNHEY, CDR2 SMNVEV, per germline (reference sequence). CDR3 DNA sequence: TGTGCCAGCAGGACCGGAAATGAAAAACTGTTTTTT. Protein: CASRTGNEKLFF.

The rearrangement uses TRBV30 and TRBJ1-2; 8 nucleotides line up with TRBD1. The trim removed 2 bases at V and 6 bases at J, leaving 8 bases unmatched. The CDR3 is 14 residues long. The germline CDR1 and CDR2 sequences are GTSNPN and SVGIG (reference sequence). For the CDR3, the DNA is TGTGCCTGGAGTCCCAGGGGGCTAGGGGATGGCTACACCTTC. It codes for CAWSPRGLGDGYTF.

The chain joins TRBV5-1 to TRBJ1-5; unclear D gene. Looked up from germline, CDR1 is SGHRS and CDR2 is YFSETQ. The V end was cut by 5 bases, the J end by 5 bases, with 17 bases between. The CDR3 runs 15 residues. The CDR3 reads CASRPGGRRDQPQHF. The CDR3 nucleotides read TGCGCCAGCAGACCCGGCGGTCGGCGCGATCAGCCCCAGCATTTT.

The V and J genes are TRBV24-1 and TRBJ1-2, with 11 bases matching TRBD1. The CDR3 extends over 17 amino acids. The germline V gene encodes CDR1 KGHDR and CDR2 SFDVKD. V lost 5 bases, J lost 4 bases, and 11 bases stayed unmatched. The CDR3 bases are TGTGCCACCAGTGCCTCCGGGACAGGGGGTTCACCCTATGGCTACACCTTC. Translation gives CATSASGTGGSPYGYTF.

This clone occurred once. The chain recombines TRBV7-9 with TRBJ2-2, with D hard to call. Germline CDR1 and CDR2: SEHNR and FQNEAQ (reference sequence). V lost 2 bases, J lost 6 bases, and 4 bases lay in between. The CDR3 runs 12 residues. The CDR3 protein is CASSLLAGELFF. The CDR3, as DNA: TGTGCCAGCAGCTTATTAGCCGGGGAGCTGTTTTTT.

The chain couples TRBV6-1 to TRBJ1-5; 9 nucleotides align to TRBD1. The V and J ends lost 5 bases and 2 bases, in that order; junction bases with no gene match: 1. This CDR3 region has 14 residues. Per the germline V gene, CDR1 is MNHNS and CDR2 is SASEGT. Here the CDR3 reads CASSRTGGNQPQHF. The CDR3 nucleotides read TGTGCCAGCAGTCGGACAGGGGGCAATCAGCCCCAGCATTTT.

This clone was detected only once. This chain links TRBV18 with TRBJ1-6; D is unclear. The V end lost 5 bases, the J end lost 8 bases, and 10 bases lay between the germline ends. Germline V gene sequence: CDR1 KGHSH, CDR2 LQKENI. The CDR3 spans 13 residues. The CDR3 sequence is CASSASGDSPLHF. CDR3 in DNA: TGTGCCAGCTCAGCAAGCGGGGATTCACCCCTCCACTTT.

CDR3 coding DNA: TGTGCCAGCAGTGGGACGGTGGGGGCGCTGGATACGCAGTATTTT. Its protein product is CASSGTVGALDTQYF. The chain recombines TRBV3-1 (or the pseudogene TRBV3-2) with TRBJ2-3; TRBD1 might be the D (6 bases). The V gene's germline CDR1 is LGHDT and CDR2 YNNKEL (reference sequence). The CDR3 totals 15 residues. The germline V and J ends were trimmed by 6 bases and 6 bases, with 19 bases remaining between them.

The CDR3 bases are TGTGCCAGCAGCGTAGGAGGAGGGACAGCCACCTACGAGCAGTACTTC. It translates to CASSVGGGTATYEQYF. V is TRBV9 and J is TRBJ2-7, with a possible D match to TRBD1 (7 bases). Per germline, CDR1 SGDLS and CDR2 YYNGEE. V was trimmed by 0 bases and J by 2 bases, leaving 15 bases between them. The CDR3 is 16 amino acids.

The chain links TRBV5-3 to TRBJ2-1; weak D call: TRBD2 (6 bases). TRBV5-3 is noted as an ORF with a role that remains uncertain. Trimming removed 4 bases from V and 0 bases from J, with 20 bases in between. The CDR3 has 18 residues. The CDR3 DNA reads TGTGCCAGAAGCACGGTCCGGGGGTCTAGCGCCTCCTACAATGAGCAGTTCTTC. The encoded protein is CARSTVRGSSASYNEQFF.

This chain uses TRBV6-5 with TRBJ2-7, with TRBD1 matching 9 bases. Germline CDR1 MNHEY, CDR2 SVGAGI. The CDR3 is 13 amino acids. J was trimmed by 5 bases and V by 6 bases; bases with no gene match: 5. The DNA for the CDR3 is TGTGCCAGCAGCACCGGGACAGGGAACGAGCAGTACTTC. Amino acid sequence: CASSTGTGNEQYF.

This clone occurred once. V is TRBV19 and J is TRBJ1-1; tentatively, D is TRBD1 (5 bases). Germline lookup yields CDR1 LNHDA and CDR2 SQIVND (reference sequence). Trimming stripped 3 bases from V and 0 bases from J, with 11 bases between. The CDR3 has 15 residues. DNA of the CDR3: TGTGCCAGTAGTATCGGCGGGGCTCTGAACACTGAAGCTTTCTTT. Its translation is CASSIGGALNTEAFF.

The rearrangement uses TRBV5-6 and TRBJ2-7; D unclear. This CDR3 contains 13 residues. Germline CDR1 is SGHDT and CDR2 is YYEEEE. Trimming removed 0 bases from V and 5 bases from J, with 9 bases in between. The CDR3 loop reads CASSLGRPDEQYF. The CDR3 nucleotides are TGTGCCAGCAGCTTGGGTCGACCGGACGAGCAGTACTTC.

The chain uses TRBV7-9 and TRBJ1-1; D is ambiguous. The ends were cut back, 3 bases at V and 0 bases at J, with 17 bases in the middle. This CDR3 contains 17 residues. CDR1 SEHNR and CDR2 FQNEAQ come from the germline V gene (reference sequence). The CDR3, as DNA: TGTGCCAGCAGCTTTATCGCGACGGCCAGGCTGAACACTGAAGCTTTCTTT. It yields the protein CASSFIATARLNTEAFF.

The gene calls are TRBV19 and TRBJ1-2, with D tentatively TRBD1 (5 bases). CDR1 LNHDA and CDR2 SQIVND come from the germline V gene (reference sequence). The CDR3 sequence is 13 residues long. V shed 2 bases and J shed 6 bases, with 10 bases lying between them. The CDR3 here is CASSINWGNGYTF. CDR3 bases: TGTGCCAGTAGTATAAATTGGGGGAATGGCTACACCTTC.

V usage is TRBV6-5 and J usage is TRBJ2-2, with 9 bases that match TRBD2. CDR1 and CDR2 (germline): MNHEY, SVGAGI. Trimming at V came to 5 bases and at J to 6 bases, leaving 1 base not matched to a gene. This CDR3 has 13 residues. The CDR3 sequence: CASSLAGSGELFF. In DNA, the CDR3 is TGTGCCAGCAGTCTAGCGGGATCCGGGGAGCTGTTTTTT.

Here the CDR3 reads CASSSAQGGANVLTF. The CDR3 DNA reads TGTGCCAGTAGTAGTGCGCAGGGTGGGGCCAACGTCCTGACTTTC. The chain links TRBV19 to TRBJ2-6; TRBD1 might be the D (5 bases). Trimming removed 4 bases from V and 3 bases from J, with 10 bases in between. In germline, CDR1 is LNHDA, CDR2 SQIVND (reference sequence). This CDR3 region has 15 residues.

This chain connects TRBV5-4 to TRBJ2-2; D possibly corresponds to TRBD2 (6 bases). The CDR3 length is 15 residues. CDR1 SGHNT and CDR2 YYREEE come from the germline V gene (reference sequence). Trimming took off 3 bases at V and 7 bases at J, with 16 bases between the two ends. The CDR3 spells CASSWGSRRGGELFF. In DNA, the CDR3 is TGTGCCAGCAGCTGGGGATCCCGGCGGGGCGGGGAGCTGTTTTTT.

The rearrangement joins TRBV28 to TRBJ1-5; D gene unclear. There are 15 residues in the CDR3. Germline V lookup: CDR1 MDHEN, CDR2 SYDVKM. The V and J ends lost 6 bases and 1 base respectively, with 13 bases between them. In DNA, the CDR3 is TGTGCCAGCAGACCTATAATTCTGAGCAATCAGCCCCAGCATTTT. This encodes CASRPIILSNQPQHF.

J is TRBJ1-2 and V is TRBV7-2, with D unresolved. Per the germline V gene, CDR1 is SGHTA and CDR2 is FQGNSA. The CDR3 runs 15 residues. V dropped 5 bases and J dropped 4 bases, with 17 bases sitting between them. In DNA, the CDR3 is TGTGCCAGCAGCCCCCGGACGCAGTCAGGCTATGGCTACACCTTC. It yields the protein CASSPRTQSGYGYTF.